This T cell receptor beta chain emerged from a study of T cell responses to AZD1222 COVID-19 vaccine. Study-level points and caveats: As reported, nearly half of all spike-specific TCRs target variant regions that are unmutated. It was only five to seven AZD1222 recipients who were seropositive at baseline. The study found vaccine-associated CD4 TCRs spanning spike, dominant at 160-218 and 743-854. Most donors were white British, females outnumbered males, and clonal diversity was possibly underestimated.

For this clone: Its antigen remains unknown.

Sequencing was performed with immunoSEQ multiplex PCR; in TCRdb, only in-frame clones are kept and a portion is missing. This table has under 100,000 clones, roughly 89% appearing once. The CDR3 is made up of 12 amino acids. The V gene lost 0 bases and the J gene lost 10 bases, with 7 bases spanning the gap. In germline, CDR1 is LNHNV, CDR2 YYDKDF (reference sequence). The receptor was isolated from an adult who received the AZD1222 COVID-19 vaccine. The source was peripheral blood, collected 28 days after the second AZD1222 dose. The rearrangement uses TRBV15 and TRBJ2-1; D is undetermined. This CDR3 is CATSRDMREQFF. The CDR3 coding sequence is TGTGCCACCAGCAGAGATATGAGGGAGCAGTTCTTC.